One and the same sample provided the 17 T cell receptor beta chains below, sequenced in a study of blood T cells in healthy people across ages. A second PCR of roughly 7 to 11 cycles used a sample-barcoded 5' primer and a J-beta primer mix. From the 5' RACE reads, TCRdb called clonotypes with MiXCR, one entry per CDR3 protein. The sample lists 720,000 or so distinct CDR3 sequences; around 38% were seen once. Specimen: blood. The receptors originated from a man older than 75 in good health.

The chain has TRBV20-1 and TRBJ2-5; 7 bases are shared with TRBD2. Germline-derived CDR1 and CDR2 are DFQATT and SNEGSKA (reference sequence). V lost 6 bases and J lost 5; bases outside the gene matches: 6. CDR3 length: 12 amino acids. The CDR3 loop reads CSAETAGETQYF. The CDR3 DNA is TGCAGTGCCGAGACAGCGGGGGAGACCCAGTACTTC.

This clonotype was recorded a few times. CDR3 sequence reads: CSANRDYGYTF. The CDR3 DNA follows: TGCAGTGCTAACCGGGACTATGGCTACACCTTC. The rearrangement uses TRBV20-1 and TRBJ1-2, with D uncertain. This CDR3 is built from 11 residues. Trimming took off 4 bases at V and 3 bases at J, with 6 bases between the two ends. Germline values: CDR1 DFQATT, CDR2 SNEGSKA (reference sequence).

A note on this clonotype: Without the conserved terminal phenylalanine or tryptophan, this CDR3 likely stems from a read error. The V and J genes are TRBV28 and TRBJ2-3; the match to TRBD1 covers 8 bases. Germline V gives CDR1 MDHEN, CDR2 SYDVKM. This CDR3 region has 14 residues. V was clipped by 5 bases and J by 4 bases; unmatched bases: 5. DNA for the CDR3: TGTGCCAGCAGTCCCCTGGACAGGGCAGATACGCAGTATGTT. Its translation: CASSPLDRADTQYV.

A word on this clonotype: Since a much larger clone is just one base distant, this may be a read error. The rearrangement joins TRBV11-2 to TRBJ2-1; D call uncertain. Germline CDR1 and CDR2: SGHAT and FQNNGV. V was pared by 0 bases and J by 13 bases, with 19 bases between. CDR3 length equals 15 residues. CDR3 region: CASSLELGGSRTQFF. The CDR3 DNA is TGTGCCAGCAGCTTAGAACTTGGCGGAAGCCGGACCCAGTTCTTC. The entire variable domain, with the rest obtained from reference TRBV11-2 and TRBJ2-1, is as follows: EAGVAQSPRYKIIEKRQSVAFWCNPISGHATLYWYQQILGQGPKLLIQFQNNGVVDDSQLPKDRFSAERLKGVDSTLKIQPAKLEDSAVYLCASSLELGGSRTQFFGPGTRLTVL.

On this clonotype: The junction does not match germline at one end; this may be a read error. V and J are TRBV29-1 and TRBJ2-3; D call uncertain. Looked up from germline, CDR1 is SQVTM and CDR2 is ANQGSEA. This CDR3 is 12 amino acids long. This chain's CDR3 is CSVDSSSETQYF. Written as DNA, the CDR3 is TGCAGCGTTGACTCTAGTTCAGAGACGCAGTATTTT.

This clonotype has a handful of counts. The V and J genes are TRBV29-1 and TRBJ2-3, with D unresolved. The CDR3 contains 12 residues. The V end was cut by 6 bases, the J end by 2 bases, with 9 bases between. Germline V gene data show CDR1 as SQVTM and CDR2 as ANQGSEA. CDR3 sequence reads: CSVVRNTDTQYF. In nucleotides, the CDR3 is TGCAGCGTCGTACGGAACACAGATACGCAGTATTTT.

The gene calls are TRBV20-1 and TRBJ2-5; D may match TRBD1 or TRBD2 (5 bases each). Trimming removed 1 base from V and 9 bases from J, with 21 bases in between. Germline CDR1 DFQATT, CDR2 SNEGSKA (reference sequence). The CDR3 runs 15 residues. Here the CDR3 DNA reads TGCAGTGCTAGAGTGGGTAGGGACCGGCAAGCGGCCCAGTACTTC. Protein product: CSARVGRDRQAAQYF.

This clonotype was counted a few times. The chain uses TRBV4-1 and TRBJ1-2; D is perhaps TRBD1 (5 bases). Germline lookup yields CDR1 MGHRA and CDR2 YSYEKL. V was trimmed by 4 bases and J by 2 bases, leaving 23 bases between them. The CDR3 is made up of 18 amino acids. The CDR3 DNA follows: TGCGCCAGCAGCCGGGGGGAGACAGATAGTCCGCAAAACTATGGCTACACCTTC. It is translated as CASSRGETDSPQNYGYTF.

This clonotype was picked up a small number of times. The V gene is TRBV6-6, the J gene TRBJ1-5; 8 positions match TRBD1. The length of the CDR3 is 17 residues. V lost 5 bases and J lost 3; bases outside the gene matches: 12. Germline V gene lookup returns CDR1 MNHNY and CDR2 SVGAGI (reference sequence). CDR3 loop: CASSHLPGQAINQPQHF. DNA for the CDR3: TGTGCCAGCAGTCACCTCCCGGGACAGGCGATCAATCAGCCCCAGCATTTT.

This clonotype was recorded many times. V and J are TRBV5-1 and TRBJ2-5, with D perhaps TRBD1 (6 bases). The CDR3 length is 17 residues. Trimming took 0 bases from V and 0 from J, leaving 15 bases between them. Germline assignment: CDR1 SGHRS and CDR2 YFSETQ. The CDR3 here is CASSLAGGSVYQETQYF. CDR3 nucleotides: TGCGCCAGCAGCTTGGCTGGGGGCTCAGTGTACCAAGAGACCCAGTACTTC. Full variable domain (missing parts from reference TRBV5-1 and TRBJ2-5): KAGVTQTPRYLIKTRGQQVTLSCSPISGHRSVSWYQQTPGQGLQFLFEYFSETQRNKGNFPGRFSGRQFSNSRSEMNVSTLELGDSALYLCASSLAGGSVYQETQYFGPGTRLLVL.

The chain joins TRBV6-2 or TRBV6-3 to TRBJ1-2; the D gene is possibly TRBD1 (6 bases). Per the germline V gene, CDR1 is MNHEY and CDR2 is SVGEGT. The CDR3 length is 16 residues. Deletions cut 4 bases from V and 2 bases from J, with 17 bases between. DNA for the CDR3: TGTGCCAGCAGTTCCCTACGACAGGCCGACAACTATGGCTACACCTTC. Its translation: CASSSLRQADNYGYTF.

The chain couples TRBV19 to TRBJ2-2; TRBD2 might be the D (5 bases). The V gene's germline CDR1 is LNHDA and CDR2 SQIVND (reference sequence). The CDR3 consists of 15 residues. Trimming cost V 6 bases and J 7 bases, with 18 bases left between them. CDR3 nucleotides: TGTGCCAGTAGCCCCCGAAGGGAGAGTAGCGGGGAGCTGTTTTTT. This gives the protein CASSPRRESSGELFF.

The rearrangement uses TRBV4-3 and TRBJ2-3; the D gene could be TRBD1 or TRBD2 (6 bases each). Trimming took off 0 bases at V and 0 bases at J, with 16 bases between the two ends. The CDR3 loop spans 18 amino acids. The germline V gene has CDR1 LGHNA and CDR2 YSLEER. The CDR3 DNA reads TGCGCCAGCAGCCAAGATTCCCGGGGGCGGTGGAGCACAGATACGCAGTATTTT. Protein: CASSQDSRGRWSTDTQYF.

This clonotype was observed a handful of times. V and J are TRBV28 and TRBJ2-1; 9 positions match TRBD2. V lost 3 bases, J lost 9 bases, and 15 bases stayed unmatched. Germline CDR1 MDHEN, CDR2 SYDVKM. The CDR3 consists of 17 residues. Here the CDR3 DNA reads TGTGCCAGCAGTTTCGCGGCTAGCGGGGCCCTAAGGGCTGAGCAGTTCTTC. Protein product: CASSFAASGALRAEQFF.

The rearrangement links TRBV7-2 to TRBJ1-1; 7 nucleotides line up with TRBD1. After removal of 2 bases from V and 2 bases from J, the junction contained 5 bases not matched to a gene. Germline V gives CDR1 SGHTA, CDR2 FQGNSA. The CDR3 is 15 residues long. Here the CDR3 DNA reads TGTGCCAGCAGCTTACCGGGACAGATTAACACTGAAGCTTTCTTT. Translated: CASSLPGQINTEAFF.

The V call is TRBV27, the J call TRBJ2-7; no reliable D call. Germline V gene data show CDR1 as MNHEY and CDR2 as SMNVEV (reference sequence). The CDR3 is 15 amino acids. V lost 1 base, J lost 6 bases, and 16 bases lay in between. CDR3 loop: CASSLFVGSGREQYF. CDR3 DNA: TGTGCCAGCAGTTTATTCGTAGGCTCGGGTCGCGAGCAGTACTTC.

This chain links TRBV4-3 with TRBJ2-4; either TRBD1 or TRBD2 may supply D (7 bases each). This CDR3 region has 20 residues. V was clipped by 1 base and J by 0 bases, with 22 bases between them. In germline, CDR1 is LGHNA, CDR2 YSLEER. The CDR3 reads CASSQGSQGRGSLAKNIQYF. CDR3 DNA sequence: TGCGCCAGCAGCCAAGGGTCACAGGGGAGGGGATCATTAGCCAAAAACATTCAGTACTTC.